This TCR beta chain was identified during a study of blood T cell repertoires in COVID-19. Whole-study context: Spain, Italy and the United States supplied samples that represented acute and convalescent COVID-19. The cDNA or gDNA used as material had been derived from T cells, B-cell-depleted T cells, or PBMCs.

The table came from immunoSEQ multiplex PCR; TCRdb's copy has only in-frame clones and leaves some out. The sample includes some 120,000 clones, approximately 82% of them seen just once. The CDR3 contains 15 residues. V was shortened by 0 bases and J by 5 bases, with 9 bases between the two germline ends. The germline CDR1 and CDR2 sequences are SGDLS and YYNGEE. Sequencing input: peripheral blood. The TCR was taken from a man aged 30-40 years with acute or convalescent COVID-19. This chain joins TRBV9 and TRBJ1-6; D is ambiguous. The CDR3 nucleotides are TGTGCCAGCAGCGTAGGGGCCGGAAATAATTCACCCCTCCACTTT. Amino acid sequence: CASSVGAGNNSPLHF.